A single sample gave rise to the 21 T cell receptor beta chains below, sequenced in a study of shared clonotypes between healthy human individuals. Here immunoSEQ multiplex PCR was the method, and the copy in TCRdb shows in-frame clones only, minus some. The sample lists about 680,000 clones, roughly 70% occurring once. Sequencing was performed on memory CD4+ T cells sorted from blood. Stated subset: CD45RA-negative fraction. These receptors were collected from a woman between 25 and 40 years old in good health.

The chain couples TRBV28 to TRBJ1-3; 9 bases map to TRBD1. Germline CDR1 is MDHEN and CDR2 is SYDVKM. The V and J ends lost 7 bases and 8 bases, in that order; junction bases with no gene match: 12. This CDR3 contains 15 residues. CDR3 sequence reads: CASTVRPGQGDTIYF. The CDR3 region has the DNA TGTGCCAGCACCGTCCGTCCGGGACAGGGAGACACCATATATTTT.

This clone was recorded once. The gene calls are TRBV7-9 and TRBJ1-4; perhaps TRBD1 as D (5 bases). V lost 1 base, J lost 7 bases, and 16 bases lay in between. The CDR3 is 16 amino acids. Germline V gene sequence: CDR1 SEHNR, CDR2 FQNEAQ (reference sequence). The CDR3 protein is CASSLEAAGRGEKLFF. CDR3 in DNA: TGTGCCAGCAGCTTAGAAGCGGCAGGGCGAGGTGAAAAACTGTTTTTT.

CDR3 loop: CASSRRDRGRGEQYF. CDR3 coding DNA: TGTGCCAGCAGTAGGCGGGACAGGGGCCGAGGGGAGCAGTACTTC. The J gene is TRBJ2-7, the V gene TRBV27; 10 bases line up with TRBD1. CDR3 length equals 15 residues. V lost 5 bases and J lost 7; bases outside the gene matches: 11. Germline lookup yields CDR1 MNHEY and CDR2 SMNVEV (reference sequence).

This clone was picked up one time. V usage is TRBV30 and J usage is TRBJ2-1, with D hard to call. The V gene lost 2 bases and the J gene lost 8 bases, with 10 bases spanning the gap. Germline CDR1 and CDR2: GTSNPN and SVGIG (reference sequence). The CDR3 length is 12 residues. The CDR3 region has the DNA TGTGCCTGGAGTCTTTTTACCGATGAGCAGTTCTTC. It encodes CAWSLFTDEQFF.

Written as DNA, the CDR3 is TGTGCCAGCATCCCAGGACTAGCGGGCCAAGAGACCCAGTACTTC. Translation gives CASIPGLAGQETQYF. The chain employs TRBV6-1 and TRBJ2-5, with 11 bases lining up with TRBD2. Trimming removed 7 bases from V and 1 base from J; junction bases left unmatched: 5. This CDR3 comprises 15 residues. The germline gives CDR1 MNHNS, CDR2 SASEGT.

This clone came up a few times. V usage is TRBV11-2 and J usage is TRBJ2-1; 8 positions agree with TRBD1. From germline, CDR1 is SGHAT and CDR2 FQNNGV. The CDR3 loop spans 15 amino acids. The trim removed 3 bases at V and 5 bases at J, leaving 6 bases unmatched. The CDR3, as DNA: TGTGCCAGCAGCTTCAACGGACAGGGAAACAATGAGCAGTTCTTC. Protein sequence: CASSFNGQGNNEQFF.

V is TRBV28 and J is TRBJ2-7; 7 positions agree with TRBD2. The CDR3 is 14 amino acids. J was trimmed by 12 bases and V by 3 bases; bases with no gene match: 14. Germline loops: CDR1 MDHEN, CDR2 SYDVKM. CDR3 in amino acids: CASSFRSGAGFRYF. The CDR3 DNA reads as TGTGCCAGCAGTTTTAGATCGGGAGCGGGATTCCGGTACTTC. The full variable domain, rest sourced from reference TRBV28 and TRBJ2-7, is DVKVTQSSRYLVKRTGEKVFLECVQDMDHENMFWYRQDPGLGLRLIYFSYDVKMKEKGDIPEGYSVSREKKERFSLILESASTNQTSMYLCASSFRSGAGFRYFGPGTRLTVT.

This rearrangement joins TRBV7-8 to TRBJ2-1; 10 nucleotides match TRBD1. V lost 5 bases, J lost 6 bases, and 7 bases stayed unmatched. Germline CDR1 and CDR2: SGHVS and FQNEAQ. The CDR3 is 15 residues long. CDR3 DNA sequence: TGTGCCAGCAGCCCAGGACAGGGGGGGAGCAATGAGCAGTTCTTC. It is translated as CASSPGQGGSNEQFF.

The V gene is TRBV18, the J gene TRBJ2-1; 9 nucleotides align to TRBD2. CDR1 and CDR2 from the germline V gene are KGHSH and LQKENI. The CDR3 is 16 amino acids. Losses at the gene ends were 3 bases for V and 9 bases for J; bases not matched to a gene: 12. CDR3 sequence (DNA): TGTGCCAGCTCACCCGAGGTTAGCGGGAGAGGGGTTGAGCAGTTCTTC. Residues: CASSPEVSGRGVEQFF.

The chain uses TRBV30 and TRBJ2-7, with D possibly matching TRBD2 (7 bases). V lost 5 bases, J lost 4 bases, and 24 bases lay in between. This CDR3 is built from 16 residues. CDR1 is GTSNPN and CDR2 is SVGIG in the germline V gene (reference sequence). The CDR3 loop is CAWHRWGGAEVYEQYF. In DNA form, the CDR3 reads TGTGCCTGGCACCGATGGGGGGGCGCAGAGGTTTACGAGCAGTACTTC.

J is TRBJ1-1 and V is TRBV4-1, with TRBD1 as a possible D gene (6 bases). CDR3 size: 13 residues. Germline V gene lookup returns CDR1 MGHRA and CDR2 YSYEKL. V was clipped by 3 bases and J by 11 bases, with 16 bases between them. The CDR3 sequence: CASSQLQGARAFF. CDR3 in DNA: TGCGCCAGCAGCCAGTTACAGGGTGCACGGGCTTTCTTT.

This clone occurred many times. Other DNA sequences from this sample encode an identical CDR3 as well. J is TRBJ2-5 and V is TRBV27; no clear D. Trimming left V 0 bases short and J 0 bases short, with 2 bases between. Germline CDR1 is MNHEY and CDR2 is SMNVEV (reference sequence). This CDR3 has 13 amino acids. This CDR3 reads CASSLSYQETQYF. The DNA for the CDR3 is TGTGCCAGCAGTTTATCGTACCAAGAGACCCAGTACTTC.

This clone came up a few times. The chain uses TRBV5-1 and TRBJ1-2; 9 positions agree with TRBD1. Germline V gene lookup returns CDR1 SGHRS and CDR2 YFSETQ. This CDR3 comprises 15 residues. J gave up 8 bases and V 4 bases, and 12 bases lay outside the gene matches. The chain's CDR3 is CASSTGGQGTYGYTF. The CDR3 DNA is TGCGCCAGCAGCACGGGAGGACAGGGGACTTACGGCTACACCTTC.

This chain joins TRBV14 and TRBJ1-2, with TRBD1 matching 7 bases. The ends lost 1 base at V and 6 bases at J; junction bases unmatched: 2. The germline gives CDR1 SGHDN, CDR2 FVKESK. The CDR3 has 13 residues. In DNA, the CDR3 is TGTGCCAGCAGCCAAGTACAGGGGAATGGCTACACCTTC. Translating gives CASSQVQGNGYTF.

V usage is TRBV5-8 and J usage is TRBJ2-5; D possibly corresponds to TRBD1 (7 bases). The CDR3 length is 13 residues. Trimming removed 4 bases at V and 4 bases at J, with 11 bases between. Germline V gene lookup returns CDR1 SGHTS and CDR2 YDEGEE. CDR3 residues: CASSRQGGETQYF. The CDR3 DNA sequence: TGTGCCAGCAGCCGACAGGGAGGAGAGACCCAGTACTTC.

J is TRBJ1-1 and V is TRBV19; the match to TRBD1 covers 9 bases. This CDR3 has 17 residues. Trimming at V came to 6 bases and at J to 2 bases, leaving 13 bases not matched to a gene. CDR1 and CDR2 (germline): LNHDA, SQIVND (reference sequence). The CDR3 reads CASRSRDRDWVNTEAFF. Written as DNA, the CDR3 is TGTGCCAGTAGATCCCGGGACAGGGATTGGGTTAACACTGAAGCTTTCTTT.

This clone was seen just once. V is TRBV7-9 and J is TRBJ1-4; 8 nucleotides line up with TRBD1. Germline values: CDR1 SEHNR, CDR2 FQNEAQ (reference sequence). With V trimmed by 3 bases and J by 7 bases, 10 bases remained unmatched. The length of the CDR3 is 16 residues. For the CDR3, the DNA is TGTGCCAGCAGCTTGGGGGCAGGGGGCCGACGTGAAAAACTGTTTTTT. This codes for CASSLGAGGRREKLFF.

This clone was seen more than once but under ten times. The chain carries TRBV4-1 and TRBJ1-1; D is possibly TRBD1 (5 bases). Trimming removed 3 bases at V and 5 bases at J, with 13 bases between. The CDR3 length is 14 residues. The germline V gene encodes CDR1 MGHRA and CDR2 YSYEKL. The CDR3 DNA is TGCGCCAGCAGCCAGCCCGTACGGGGGACTGAAGCTTTCTTT. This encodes CASSQPVRGTEAFF.

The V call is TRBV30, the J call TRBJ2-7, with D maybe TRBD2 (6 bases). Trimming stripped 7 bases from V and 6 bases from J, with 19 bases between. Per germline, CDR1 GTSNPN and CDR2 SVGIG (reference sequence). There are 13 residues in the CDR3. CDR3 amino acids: CASDGTLGTEQYF. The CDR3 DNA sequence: TGTGCCTCGGACGGGACTCTAGGCACCGAGCAGTACTTC.

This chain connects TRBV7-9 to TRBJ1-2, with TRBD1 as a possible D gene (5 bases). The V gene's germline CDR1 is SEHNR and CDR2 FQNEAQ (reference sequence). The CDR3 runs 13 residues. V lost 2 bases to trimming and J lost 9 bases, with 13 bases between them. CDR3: CASSLLQGRSYTF. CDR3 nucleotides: TGTGCCAGCAGCTTATTGCAGGGAAGGAGCTACACCTTC.

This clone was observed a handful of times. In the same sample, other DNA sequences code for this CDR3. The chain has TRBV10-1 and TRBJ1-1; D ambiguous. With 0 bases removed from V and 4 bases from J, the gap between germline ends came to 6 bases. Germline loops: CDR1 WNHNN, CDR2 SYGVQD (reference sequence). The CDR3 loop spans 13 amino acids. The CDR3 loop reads CASSESGSTEAFF. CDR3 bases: TGCGCCAGCAGTGAGTCCGGGAGCACTGAAGCTTTCTTT.